This entry concerns a single T cell receptor (beta chain). The data were taken from a study of cytotoxic CD8 clonotypes in ibrutinib-treated CLL. In the study overall: Overall, roughly 25 responses were partial and 2 complete; following median roughly six years, 14 patients stayed remitted and some 12 progressed.

Germline CDR1 reads SGHAT; CDR2 reads FQNNGV. Trimming removed 2 bases at V and 3 bases at J, with 16 bases between. This CDR3 is 16 amino acids long. The data were produced by immunoSEQ multiplex PCR, yet TCRdb's version contains in-frame clones alone and is incomplete. The table has approximately 210,000 clones, about 72% seen once; the top ten hold about an eighth. The sequencing used PBMCs, collected after 24 months of ibrutinib treatment. This clonotype was obtained from a human donor with chronic lymphocytic leukemia. V usage is TRBV11-2 and J usage is TRBJ1-2; D remains unclear. CDR3 sequence: CASSLRTDGLHYGYTF. The CDR3 region has the DNA TGTGCCAGCAGCTTAAGGACGGACGGACTCCACTATGGCTACACCTTC.